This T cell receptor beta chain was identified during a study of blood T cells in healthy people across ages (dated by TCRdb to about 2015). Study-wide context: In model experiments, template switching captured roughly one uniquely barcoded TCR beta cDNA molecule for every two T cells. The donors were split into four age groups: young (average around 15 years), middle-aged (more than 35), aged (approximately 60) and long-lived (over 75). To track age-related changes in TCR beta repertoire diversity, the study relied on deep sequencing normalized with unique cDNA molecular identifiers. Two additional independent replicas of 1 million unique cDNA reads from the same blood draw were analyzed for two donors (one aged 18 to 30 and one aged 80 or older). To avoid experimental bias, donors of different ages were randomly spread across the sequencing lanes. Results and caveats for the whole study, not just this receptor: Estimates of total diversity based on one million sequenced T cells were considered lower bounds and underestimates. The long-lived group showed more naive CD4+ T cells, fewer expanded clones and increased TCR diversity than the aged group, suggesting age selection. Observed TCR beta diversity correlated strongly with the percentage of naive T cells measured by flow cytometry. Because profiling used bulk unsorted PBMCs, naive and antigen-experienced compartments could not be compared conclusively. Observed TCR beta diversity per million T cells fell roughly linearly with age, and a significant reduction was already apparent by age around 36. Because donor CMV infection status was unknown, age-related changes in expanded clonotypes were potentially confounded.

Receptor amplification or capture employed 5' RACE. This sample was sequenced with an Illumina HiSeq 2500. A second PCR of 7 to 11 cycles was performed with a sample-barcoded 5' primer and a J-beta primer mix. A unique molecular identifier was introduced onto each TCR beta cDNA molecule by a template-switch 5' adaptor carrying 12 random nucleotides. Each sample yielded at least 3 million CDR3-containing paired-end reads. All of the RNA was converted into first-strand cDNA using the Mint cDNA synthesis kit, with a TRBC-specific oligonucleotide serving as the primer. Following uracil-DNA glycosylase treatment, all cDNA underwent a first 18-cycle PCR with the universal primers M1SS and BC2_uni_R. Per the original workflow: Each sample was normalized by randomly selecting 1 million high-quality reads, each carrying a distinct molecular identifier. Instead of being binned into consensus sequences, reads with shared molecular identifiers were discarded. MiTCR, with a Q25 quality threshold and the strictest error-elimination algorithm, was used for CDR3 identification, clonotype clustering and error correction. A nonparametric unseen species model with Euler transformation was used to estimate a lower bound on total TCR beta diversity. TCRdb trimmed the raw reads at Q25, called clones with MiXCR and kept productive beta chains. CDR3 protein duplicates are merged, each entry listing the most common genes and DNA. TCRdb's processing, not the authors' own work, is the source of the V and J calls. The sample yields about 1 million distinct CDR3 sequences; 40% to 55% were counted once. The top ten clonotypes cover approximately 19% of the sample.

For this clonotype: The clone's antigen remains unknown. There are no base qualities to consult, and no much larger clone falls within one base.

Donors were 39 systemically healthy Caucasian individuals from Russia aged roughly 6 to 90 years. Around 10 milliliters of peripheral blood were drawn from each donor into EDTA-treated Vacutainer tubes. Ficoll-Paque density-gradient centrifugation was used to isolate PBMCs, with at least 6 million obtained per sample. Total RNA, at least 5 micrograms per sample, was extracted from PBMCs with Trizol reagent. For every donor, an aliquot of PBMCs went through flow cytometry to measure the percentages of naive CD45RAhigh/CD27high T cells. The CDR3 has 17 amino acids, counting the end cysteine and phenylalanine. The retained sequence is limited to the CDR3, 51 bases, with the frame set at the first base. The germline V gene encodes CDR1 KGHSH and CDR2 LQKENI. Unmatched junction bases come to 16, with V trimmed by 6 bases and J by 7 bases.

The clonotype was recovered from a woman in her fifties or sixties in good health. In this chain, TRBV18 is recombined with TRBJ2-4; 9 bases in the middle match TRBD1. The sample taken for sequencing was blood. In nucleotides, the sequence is TGTGCCAGCTCCAGACAACAGGGGGCGAGGGAGAAGAACATTCAGTACTTC. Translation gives CASSRQQGAREKNIQYF.